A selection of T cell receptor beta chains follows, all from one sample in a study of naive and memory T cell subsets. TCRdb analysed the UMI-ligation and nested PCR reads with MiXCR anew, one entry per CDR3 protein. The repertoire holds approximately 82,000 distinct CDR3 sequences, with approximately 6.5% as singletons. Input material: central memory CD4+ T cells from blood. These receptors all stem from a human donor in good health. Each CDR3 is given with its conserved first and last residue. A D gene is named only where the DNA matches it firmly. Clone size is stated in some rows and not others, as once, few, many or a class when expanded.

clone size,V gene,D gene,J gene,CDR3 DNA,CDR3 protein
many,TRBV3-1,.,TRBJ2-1,TGTGCCAGCAGCCTGGGACTTCTTCGGCAGTTCTTC,CASSLGLLRQFF
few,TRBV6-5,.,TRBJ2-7,TGTGCCAGCAGGATCGACAGGAACTACGAGCAGTACTTC,CASRIDRNYEQYF
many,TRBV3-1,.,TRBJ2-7,TGTGCCAGCAGCCCCCAAATAGGGGGAGGACTAGGGGTCTACGAGCAGTACTTC,CASSPQIGGGLGVYEQYF
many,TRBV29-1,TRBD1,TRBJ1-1,TGCAGCGTTGTGGGCACTAAGGGGACAGGAGCTTTCTTT,CSVVGTKGTGAFF
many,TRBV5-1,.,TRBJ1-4,TGCGCCAGCAGCTTGGATGCCAGCGATAATGAAAAACTGTTTTTT,CASSLDASDNEKLFF
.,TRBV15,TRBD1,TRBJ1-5,TGTGCCACCAGCAGAGCCCCGGGACAGGGTGCATGGCCCCAGCATTTT,CATSRAPGQGAWPQHF
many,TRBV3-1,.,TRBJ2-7,TGTGCCAGCAGCCAACGCCGGGGAAGGGCCTACGAGCAGTACTTC,CASSQRRGRAYEQYF
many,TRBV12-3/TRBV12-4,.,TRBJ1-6,TGTGCCAGCAGTCCTCCGGGGGCCAGGGTGGGTTCACCCCTCCACTTT,CASSPPGARVGSPLHF
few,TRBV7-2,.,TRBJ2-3,TGTGCCAGCAGCCGACGGGACAGCACAGATACGCAGTATTTT,CASSRRDSTDTQYF
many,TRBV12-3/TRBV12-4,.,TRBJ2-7,TGTGCCAGCAGTTTAATGGCAGGGAAGGCCGAGCAGTACTTC,CASSLMAGKAEQYF
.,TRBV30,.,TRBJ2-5,TGTGCCTGGAGTTTGAGCGCCGTCGTGAGGACCCAGTACTTC,CAWSLSAVVRTQYF
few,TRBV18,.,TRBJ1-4,TGTGCCAGCTCACCTCGTCCAGGCAATGAAAAACTGTTTTTT,CASSPRPGNEKLFF
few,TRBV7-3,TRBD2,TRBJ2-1,TGTGCCAGCAGCCGCGGACTAGCGGGGGAAAATGAGCAGTTCTTC,CASSRGLAGENEQFF
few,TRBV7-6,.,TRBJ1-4,TGTGCCAGCAGCTTAGCGCGGGGAGTTGGTGAAAAACTGTTTTTT,CASSLARGVGEKLFF
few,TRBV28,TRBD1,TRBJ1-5,TGTGCCAGCGGAGGGGCCGGACAGGCAAGGCATCAGCCCCAGCATTTT,CASGGAGQARHQPQHF
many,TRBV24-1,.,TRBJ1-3,TGTGCCACCAGTGATTTGCGAGGAAACACCATATATTTT,CATSDLRGNTIYF
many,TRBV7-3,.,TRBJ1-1,TGTGCCAGCAGCTCGAGGGCCCGGGGCCGGCAGGGTGAAGCTTTCTTT,CASSSRARGRQGEAFF
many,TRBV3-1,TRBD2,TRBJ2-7,TGTGCCAGCAGCCAAGATGTGGGACTAGACAACTACGAGCAGTACTTC,CASSQDVGLDNYEQYF
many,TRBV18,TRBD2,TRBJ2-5,TGTGCCAGCTCACCCGCGGGGGTCGGGGAGACCCAGTACTTC,CASSPAGVGETQYF
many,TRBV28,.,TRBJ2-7,TGTGCCAGCAGTCCACCCCCGGGCAGGCCTACCTACGTGGAGCAGTACTTC,CASSPPPGRPTYVEQYF
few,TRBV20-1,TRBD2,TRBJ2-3,TGCAGTGCCCTACGACTAGCGGGGGGGACGGATACGCAGTATTTT,CSALRLAGGTDTQYF
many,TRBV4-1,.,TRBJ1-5,TGCGCCAGCAGCCAAGACTACAGTCTGAGCAATCAGCCCCAGCATTTT,CASSQDYSLSNQPQHF
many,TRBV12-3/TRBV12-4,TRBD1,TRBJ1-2,TGTGCCAGCAGCCCGGGACAGAGTCATTTTGGCTACACCTTC,CASSPGQSHFGYTF
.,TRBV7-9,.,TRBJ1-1,TGTGCCAGCAGCGTAGCGGCGGGCAGCTTGAACACGGAAGCTTTCTTT,CASSVAAGSLNTEAFF
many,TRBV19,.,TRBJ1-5,TGTGCCAGTAGCAATCCCCGGGCAGCCTGGGGGCAGCCCCAGCATTTT,CASSNPRAAWGQPQHF